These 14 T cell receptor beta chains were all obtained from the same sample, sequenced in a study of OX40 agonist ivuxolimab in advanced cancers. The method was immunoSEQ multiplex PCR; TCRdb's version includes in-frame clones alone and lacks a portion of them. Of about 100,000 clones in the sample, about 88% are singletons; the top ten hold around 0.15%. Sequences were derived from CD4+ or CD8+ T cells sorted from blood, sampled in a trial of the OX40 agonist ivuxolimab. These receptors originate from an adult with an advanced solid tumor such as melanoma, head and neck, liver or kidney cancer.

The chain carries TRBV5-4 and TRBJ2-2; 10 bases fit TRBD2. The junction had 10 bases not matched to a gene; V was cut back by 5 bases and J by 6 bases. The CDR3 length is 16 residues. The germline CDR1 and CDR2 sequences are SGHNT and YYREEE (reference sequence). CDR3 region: CASSRGAGGSAGELFF. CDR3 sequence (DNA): TGTGCCAGCAGTCGCGGAGCGGGAGGGTCCGCCGGGGAGCTGTTTTTT.

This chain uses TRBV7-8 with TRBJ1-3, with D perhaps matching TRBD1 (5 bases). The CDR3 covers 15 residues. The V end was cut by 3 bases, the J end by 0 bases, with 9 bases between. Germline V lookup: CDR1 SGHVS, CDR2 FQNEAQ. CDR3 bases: TGTGCCAGCAGCTTGTCAGGGCTCTCTGGAAACACCATATATTTT. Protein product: CASSLSGLSGNTIYF.

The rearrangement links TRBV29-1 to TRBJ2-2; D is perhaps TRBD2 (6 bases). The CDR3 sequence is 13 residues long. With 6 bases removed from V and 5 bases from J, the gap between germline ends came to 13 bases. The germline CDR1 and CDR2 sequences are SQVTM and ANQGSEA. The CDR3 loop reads CSVGSGGTGELFF. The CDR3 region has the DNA TGCAGCGTGGGGAGTGGAGGGACCGGGGAGCTGTTTTTT.

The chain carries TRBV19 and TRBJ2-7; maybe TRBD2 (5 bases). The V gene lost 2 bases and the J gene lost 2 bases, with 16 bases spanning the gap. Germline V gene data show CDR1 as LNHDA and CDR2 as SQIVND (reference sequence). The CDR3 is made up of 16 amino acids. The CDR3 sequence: CASSIQHPPLAYEQYF. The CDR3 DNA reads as TGTGCCAGTAGTATACAACACCCGCCACTAGCCTACGAGCAGTACTTC.

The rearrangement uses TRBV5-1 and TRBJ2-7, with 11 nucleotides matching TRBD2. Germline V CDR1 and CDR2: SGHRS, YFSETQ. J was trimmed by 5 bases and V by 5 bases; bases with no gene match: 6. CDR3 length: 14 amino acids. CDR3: CASSRLAGSNEQYF. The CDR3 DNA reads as TGCGCCAGCAGTAGACTAGCGGGATCTAACGAGCAGTACTTC.

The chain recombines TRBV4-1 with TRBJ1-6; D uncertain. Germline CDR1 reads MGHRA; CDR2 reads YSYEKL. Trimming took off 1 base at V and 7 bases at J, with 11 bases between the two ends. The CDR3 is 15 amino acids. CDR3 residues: CASSQGQLVNSPLHF. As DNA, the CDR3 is TGCGCCAGCAGCCAAGGACAACTGGTAAATTCACCCCTCCACTTT.

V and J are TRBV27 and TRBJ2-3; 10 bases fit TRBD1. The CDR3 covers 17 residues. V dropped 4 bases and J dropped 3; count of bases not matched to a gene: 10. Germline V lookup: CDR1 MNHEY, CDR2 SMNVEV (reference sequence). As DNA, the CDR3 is TGTGCCAGCAGTTATGACTTTTGGGGACAGGGGACAGATACGCAGTATTTT. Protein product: CASSYDFWGQGTDTQYF.

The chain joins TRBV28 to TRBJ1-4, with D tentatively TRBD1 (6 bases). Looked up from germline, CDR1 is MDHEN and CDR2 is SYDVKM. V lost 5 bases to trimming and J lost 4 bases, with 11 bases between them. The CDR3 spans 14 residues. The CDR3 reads CASSRGGSNEKLFF. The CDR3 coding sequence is TGTGCCAGCAGTCGGGGGGGCAGTAATGAAAAACTGTTTTTT.

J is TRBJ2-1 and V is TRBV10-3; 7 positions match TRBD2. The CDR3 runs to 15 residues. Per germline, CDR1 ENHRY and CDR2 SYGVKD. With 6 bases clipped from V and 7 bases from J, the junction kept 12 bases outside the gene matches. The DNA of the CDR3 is TGTGCCATCAGCCTCGCAACGAGCGGGGAGAATGAGCAGTTCTTC. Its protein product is CAISLATSGENEQFF.

CDR3 sequence reads: CASLSGLPNEQYF. The CDR3 DNA sequence: TGTGCCTCACTCAGCGGACTTCCTAACGAGCAGTACTTC. The chain joins TRBV6-1 to TRBJ2-7, with D possibly matching TRBD2 (5 bases). The V end was cut by 11 bases, the J end by 5 bases, with 19 bases between. Germline CDR1 and CDR2: MNHNS and SASEGT. This CDR3 comprises 13 residues.

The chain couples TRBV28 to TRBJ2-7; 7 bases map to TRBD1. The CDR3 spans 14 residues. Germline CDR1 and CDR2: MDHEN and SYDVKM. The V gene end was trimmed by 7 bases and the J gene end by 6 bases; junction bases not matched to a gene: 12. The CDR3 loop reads CASITPGTVGEQYF. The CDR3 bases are TGTGCCAGCATTACACCCGGGACAGTCGGCGAGCAGTACTTC. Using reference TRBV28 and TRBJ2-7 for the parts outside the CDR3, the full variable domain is DVKVTQSSRYLVKRTGEKVFLECVQDMDHENMFWYRQDPGLGLRLIYFSYDVKMKEKGDIPEGYSVSREKKERFSLILESASTNQTSMYLCASITPGTVGEQYFGPGTRLTVT.

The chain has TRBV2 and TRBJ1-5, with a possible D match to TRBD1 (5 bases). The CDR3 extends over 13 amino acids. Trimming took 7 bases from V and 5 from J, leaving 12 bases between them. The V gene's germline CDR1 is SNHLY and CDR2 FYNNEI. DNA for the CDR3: TGTGCCAGCATAAGGGGACGAGATCAGCCCCAGCATTTT. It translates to CASIRGRDQPQHF.

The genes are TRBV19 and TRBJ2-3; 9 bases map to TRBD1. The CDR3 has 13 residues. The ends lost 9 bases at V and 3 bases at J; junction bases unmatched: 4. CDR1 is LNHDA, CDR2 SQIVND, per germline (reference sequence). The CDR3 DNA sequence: TGTGCCAGCCGGGACAGGGCGACAGATACGCAGTATTTT. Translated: CASRDRATDTQYF.

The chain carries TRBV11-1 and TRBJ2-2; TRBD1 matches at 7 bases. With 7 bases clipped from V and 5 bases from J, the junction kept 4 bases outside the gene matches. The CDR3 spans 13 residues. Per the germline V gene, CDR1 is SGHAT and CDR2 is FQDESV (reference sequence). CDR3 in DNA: TGTGCCAGCACGCTGACAGGGACCGGGGAGCTGTTTTTT. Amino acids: CASTLTGTGELFF.